The next 30 T cell receptor beta chains were all read from a single sample in a study of Tregs in tolerant kidney transplant recipients. These receptors have no known antigen. Using immunoSEQ multiplex PCR, the repertoire was profiled, and TCRdb retains in-frame clones only, with some absent. The sample gives roughly 10,000 clones, about 93% of which show up once; over 5.5% is in the top ten. Here the sequenced sample was Tregs from blood cultured with allogeneic cells, taken before the transplant. Every receptor here comes from a human patient who received a combined kidney and bone marrow transplant.

The V and J genes are TRBV5-1 and TRBJ2-3; 9 nucleotides match TRBD1. Germline CDR1 is SGHRS and CDR2 is YFSETQ. The V segment lost 0 bases and the J segment 3 bases; nucleotides outside the gene matches: 5. CDR3 length equals 16 residues. CDR3 in amino acids: CASSLARQGGTDTQYF. The CDR3 coding sequence is TGCGCCAGCAGCTTGGCGCGACAGGGGGGAACAGATACGCAGTATTTT. Combining the CDR3 with reference TRBV5-1 and TRBJ2-3 gives the whole variable domain KAGVTQTPRYLIKTRGQQVTLSCSPISGHRSVSWYQQTPGQGLQFLFEYFSETQRNKGNFPGRFSGRQFSNSRSEMNVSTLELGDSALYLCASSLARQGGTDTQYFGPGTRLTVL.

The V gene is TRBV28, the J gene TRBJ1-5; 7 positions match TRBD1. J lost 6 bases, V lost 3 bases, and 2 bases had no gene match. The CDR3 totals 13 residues. CDR1 and CDR2 (germline): MDHEN, SYDVKM. CDR3 region: CASSLTGRQPQHF. The CDR3 nucleotides read TGTGCCAGCAGTTTGACAGGGCGTCAGCCCCAGCATTTT.

V and J are TRBV4-3 and TRBJ2-2; D not certain. V was clipped by 3 bases and J by 5 bases, with 16 bases between them. The CDR3 runs 16 residues. Germline loops: CDR1 LGHNA, CDR2 YSLEER. The DNA for the CDR3 is TGCGCCAGCAGCCAGGGTCCCCTAGGATGGACCGGGGAGCTGTTTTTT. Residues: CASSQGPLGWTGELFF.

The rearrangement links TRBV5-1 to TRBJ2-4; maybe TRBD2 (5 bases). CDR1 is SGHRS, CDR2 YFSETQ, per germline. The CDR3 loop spans 15 amino acids. Trimming stripped 3 bases from V and 6 bases from J, with 16 bases between. In DNA, the CDR3 is TGCGCCAGCAGCTCTCGGACCGGAGGCTTAAACATTCAGTACTTC. It specifies CASSSRTGGLNIQYF.

The chain carries TRBV7-9 and TRBJ2-7; 11 bases are a match to TRBD2. Germline CDR1 and CDR2: SEHNR and FQNEAQ (reference sequence). The V gene end was trimmed by 3 bases and the J gene end by 2 bases; junction bases not matched to a gene: 3. CDR3 length: 15 residues. Here the CDR3 reads CASSFGTSGTYEQYF. The CDR3, as DNA: TGTGCCAGCAGCTTCGGGACTAGCGGTACCTACGAGCAGTACTTC.

This sequence joins TRBV18 and TRBJ1-5; D is undetermined. The CDR3 spans 13 residues. Trimming pared 3 bases from V and 9 bases from J, leaving 12 bases between. In germline, CDR1 is KGHSH, CDR2 LQKENI. CDR3 amino acids: CASSPIGRGPQHF. The CDR3 DNA reads as TGTGCCAGCTCACCTATCGGACGGGGGCCCCAGCATTTT.

Judged by abundance, this clone is large (0.1 to 1%). The chain is built from TRBV7-9 and TRBJ2-1; TRBD2 aligns across 10 bases. V shed 2 bases and J 3 bases; nucleotides not matched to a gene: 4. Germline V gene lookup returns CDR1 SEHNR and CDR2 FQNEAQ (reference sequence). CDR3 size: 16 residues. The DNA of the CDR3 is TGTGCCAGCAGCTTATCACTAGCGGGGAACTACAATGAGCAGTTCTTC. This encodes CASSLSLAGNYNEQFF.

This rearrangement joins TRBV5-1 to TRBJ2-3; a weak D match, TRBD2 (6 bases). Germline CDR1 SGHRS, CDR2 YFSETQ. The CDR3 runs to 15 residues. The V gene lost 4 bases and the J gene lost 4 bases, with 16 bases spanning the gap. The CDR3 DNA reads TGCGCCAGCAGCATTCGTACGGGGGTCGCAGATACGCAGTATTTT. Its protein product is CASSIRTGVADTQYF.

The chain has TRBV7-2 and TRBJ1-4; D might be TRBD1 (6 bases). The CDR3 contains 15 residues. Germline values: CDR1 SGHTA, CDR2 FQGNSA. Trimming took 5 bases from V and 7 from J, leaving 17 bases between them. DNA of the CDR3: TGTGCCAGCAGCACACAGGGCGGGGTGGGTGAAAAACTGTTTTTT. It is translated as CASSTQGGVGEKLFF.

The chain uses TRBV7-3 and TRBJ1-6, with unresolved D. This CDR3 region has 13 residues. Deletions cut 0 bases from V and 8 bases from J, with 5 bases between. Germline assignment: CDR1 SGHTA and CDR2 FQGTGA. The CDR3 DNA sequence: TGTGCCAGCAGCTTAACCAGGCATTCACCCCTCCACTTT. As protein: CASSLTRHSPLHF.

CDR3 residues: CAWSNTRAAWYGYTF. The CDR3 DNA follows: TGTGCCTGGAGTAACACTCGGGCAGCTTGGTATGGCTACACCTTC. The gene calls are TRBV30 and TRBJ1-2; D unresolved. The CDR3 extends over 15 amino acids. V shed 2 bases and J shed 5 bases, with 18 bases lying between them. CDR1 is GTSNPN and CDR2 is SVGIG in the germline V gene (reference sequence).

The chain employs TRBV27 and TRBJ1-1; no clear D gene. This CDR3 region has 16 residues. V dropped 5 bases and J dropped 4 bases, with 20 bases sitting between them. Germline-derived CDR1 and CDR2 are MNHEY and SMNVEV (reference sequence). The CDR3 region has the DNA TGTGCCAGCAGTGCCCGGGCCCACCGGCTGCCCACTGAAGCTTTCTTT. Its protein is CASSARAHRLPTEAFF.

This clone was found once. The rearrangement links TRBV6-5 to TRBJ2-3, with unresolved D. Trimming pared 4 bases from V and 0 bases from J, leaving 11 bases between. The CDR3 loop spans 15 amino acids. Germline V gene sequence: CDR1 MNHEY, CDR2 SVGAGI. CDR3 sequence reads: CASSFNVFSTDTQYF. The CDR3 DNA follows: TGTGCCAGCAGTTTCAACGTTTTTAGCACAGATACGCAGTATTTT.

The V gene is TRBV6-5, the J gene TRBJ2-3; tentative D call: TRBD1 (6 bases). Germline-derived CDR1 and CDR2 are MNHEY and SVGAGI. V was shortened by 6 bases and J by 5 bases, with 12 bases between the two germline ends. The CDR3 is made up of 13 amino acids. CDR3 DNA: TGTGCCAGCAGCCAAAGGGGGATAGATACGCAGTATTTT. It codes for CASSQRGIDTQYF.

This rearrangement joins TRBV11-1 to TRBJ2-6, with 8 bases aligning to TRBD1. The V gene end was trimmed by 2 bases and the J gene end by 0 bases; junction bases not matched to a gene: 9. CDR1 and CDR2 (germline): SGHAT, FQDESV (reference sequence). CDR3 length equals 19 residues. Written as DNA, the CDR3 is TGTGCCAGCAGCTTACAGCCGGGACAGGCCCTCTCTGGGGCCAACGTCCTGACTTTC. This codes for CASSLQPGQALSGANVLTF.

The rearrangement links TRBV5-1 to TRBJ1-2; maybe TRBD1 (6 bases). V lost 5 bases, J lost 3 bases, and 11 bases lay in between. This CDR3 has 13 amino acids. CDR1 and CDR2 (germline): SGHRS, YFSETQ. The chain's CDR3 is CASRGGADYGYTF. The CDR3 bases are TGCGCCAGCAGGGGGGGCGCGGACTATGGCTACACCTTC.

This clone was found once. Germline and junction disagree at one end, which may indicate a read error. This chain uses TRBV28 with TRBJ2-3; 9 nucleotides agree with TRBD2. Germline V gives CDR1 MDHEN, CDR2 SYDVKM. The CDR3 totals 12 residues. CDR3 bases: TGTGCCGGCAGTCTTAGCGGGGGCCCGGTCTGGTTT. Translating it yields CAGSLSGGPVWF.

Turning to this clone: Other DNA sequences in this specimen translate into the identical CDR3. J is TRBJ2-1 and V is TRBV9; TRBD2 matches at 11 bases. CDR3 length: 15 amino acids. The V gene end was trimmed by 4 bases and the J gene end by 4 bases; junction bases not matched to a gene: 4. Germline values: CDR1 SGDLS, CDR2 YYNGEE. CDR3 amino acids: CASSSSGGVYNEQFF. The CDR3 DNA follows: TGTGCCAGCAGCAGTAGCGGGGGGGTGTACAATGAGCAGTTCTTC.

The V gene is TRBV4-1, the J gene TRBJ2-4, with D perhaps given as TRBD1 or TRBD2 (5 bases each). V was shortened by 2 bases and J by 6 bases, with 20 bases between the two germline ends. Germline V gene sequence: CDR1 MGHRA, CDR2 YSYEKL. The CDR3 contains 17 residues. CDR3 loop: CASSQPPGTDKINIQYF. DNA for the CDR3: TGCGCCAGCAGCCAACCCCCGGGGACCGACAAAATAAACATTCAGTACTTC.

V gene TRBV4-3 combines with J gene TRBJ2-3, with 7 bases matching TRBD2. With 1 base clipped from V and 6 bases from J, the junction kept 10 bases outside the gene matches. The CDR3 has 16 residues. Germline values: CDR1 LGHNA, CDR2 YSLEER. The CDR3 is CASSQGTAGEWDTQYF. The DNA for the CDR3 is TGCGCCAGCAGCCAAGGGACTGCGGGGGAATGGGATACGCAGTATTTT.

The chain links TRBV5-1 to TRBJ2-3; D ambiguous. Trimming removed 0 bases from V and 0 bases from J, with 5 bases in between. Germline V lookup: CDR1 SGHRS, CDR2 YFSETQ. The length of the CDR3 is 14 residues. This CDR3 is CASSLVQSTDTQYF. The CDR3 DNA follows: TGCGCCAGCAGCTTGGTACAAAGCACAGATACGCAGTATTTT.

The chain links TRBV9 to TRBJ2-1; D not certain. The CDR3 is 14 amino acids. CDR1 and CDR2 from the germline V gene are SGDLS and YYNGEE. Trimming shortened V by 0 bases and J by 5 bases, and 9 bases separated the two germline ends. The CDR3 region is CASSVGPMNNEQFF. The DNA for the CDR3 is TGTGCCAGCAGCGTAGGGCCTATGAACAATGAGCAGTTCTTC.

The chain employs TRBV13 and TRBJ2-1, with 11 bases matching TRBD2. Germline CDR1 is PRHDT and CDR2 is FYEKMQ (reference sequence). V shed 5 bases and J 4 bases; nucleotides not matched to a gene: 7. The CDR3 covers 16 residues. For the CDR3, the DNA is TGTGCCAGCAGCACTCTAGGGACTAGCGGTTACAATGAGCAGTTCTTC. Its translation is CASSTLGTSGYNEQFF.

The rearrangement links TRBV5-1 to TRBJ1-4; tentatively, D is TRBD1 (5 bases). This CDR3 spans 14 amino acids. Germline loops: CDR1 SGHRS, CDR2 YFSETQ. The V end lost 2 bases, the J end lost 7 bases, and 12 bases lay between the germline ends. CDR3 amino acids: CASSFGGKGEKLFF. CDR3 coding DNA: TGCGCCAGCAGCTTCGGGGGGAAAGGTGAAAAACTGTTTTTT.

CDR3 sequence reads: CASSWGDTQYF. CDR3 DNA: TGTGCCAGTAGTTGGGGAGATACGCAGTATTTT. The gene calls are TRBV19 and TRBJ2-3; no definite D call. This CDR3 region has 11 residues. V lost 5 bases to trimming and J lost 5 bases, with 5 bases between them. The V gene's germline CDR1 is LNHDA and CDR2 SQIVND (reference sequence).

The rearrangement uses TRBV28 and TRBJ1-6; D not certain. In germline, CDR1 is MDHEN, CDR2 SYDVKM. V shed 1 base and J shed 10 bases, with 5 bases lying between them. The CDR3 sequence is 12 residues long. The CDR3 is CASSLLGSPLHF. The CDR3 nucleotides read TGTGCCAGCAGTTTATTAGGGTCACCCCTCCACTTT.

This clone is a singleton in its sample. This chain uses TRBV4-3 with TRBJ2-7, with 10 bases that match TRBD1. Germline loops: CDR1 LGHNA, CDR2 YSLEER. The CDR3 loop spans 16 amino acids. The ends lost 0 bases at V and 3 bases at J; junction bases unmatched: 5. In nucleotides, the CDR3 is TGCGCCAGCAGCCAAGATCTGGACAGGGGGTACTACGAGCAGTACTTC. Its translation: CASSQDLDRGYYEQYF.

The chain joins TRBV12-5 to TRBJ2-7; D uncertain. The CDR3 extends over 12 amino acids. Between the trimmed V and J ends, which lost 11 bases and 2 bases, there was a span of 13 bases. Germline V gene data show CDR1 as LGHNT and CDR2 as FRNRAP. The CDR3 region is CARKTGTYEQYF. In nucleotides, the CDR3 is TGTGCTCGGAAGACTGGAACCTACGAGCAGTACTTC.

The table lists this clone with a count of one. V is TRBV4-3 and J is TRBJ1-4; perhaps TRBD1 as D (6 bases). Trimming removed 0 bases at V and 4 bases at J, with 12 bases between. Germline CDR1 LGHNA, CDR2 YSLEER. The CDR3 has 16 residues. The CDR3 nucleotides read TGCGCCAGCAGCCAAGACTGGACAGCGGATAATGAAAAACTGTTTTTT. It yields the protein CASSQDWTADNEKLFF.

The gene calls are TRBV10-3 and TRBJ2-1; D is ambiguous. Germline V CDR1 and CDR2: ENHRY, SYGVKD. V shed 7 bases and J shed 0 bases, with 7 bases lying between them. This CDR3 region has 13 residues. Here the CDR3 DNA reads TGTGCCATCACCCAGGACTCCTACAATGAGCAGTTCTTC. Its translation is CAITQDSYNEQFF.